Listed here are 7 T cell receptor beta chains from one sample, sequenced in a study of blood T cell repertoires in COVID-19. Clones were sequenced by immunoSEQ multiplex PCR, and TCRdb holds only the in-frame ones, with some missing. The sample includes approximately 260,000 clones, around 92% seen only once; the top ten take around 1.9%. The sequencing input was PBMCs or T cells enriched from blood (not recorded which). The receptors come from a woman aged 60-75 years who had recovered from COVID-19.

This clone was counted a few times. The CDR3 sequence is CASSHETGGAGNQPQHF. The CDR3 nucleotides are TGTGCCAGCTCGCATGAGACAGGGGGCGCAGGCAATCAGCCCCAGCATTTT. The rearrangement links TRBV18 to TRBJ1-5, with 10 nucleotides matching TRBD1. This CDR3 comprises 17 residues. Germline V gene sequence: CDR1 KGHSH, CDR2 LQKENI. With V trimmed by 6 bases and J by 2 bases, 10 bases remained unmatched.

The J gene is TRBJ2-2, the V gene TRBV13; no clear D. The germline V gene has CDR1 PRHDT and CDR2 FYEKMQ (reference sequence). The V end was cut by 3 bases, the J end by 5 bases, with 13 bases between. The CDR3 totals 15 residues. The CDR3 nucleotides read TGTGCCAGCAGCTTCGATTCTCTCCGGACCGGGGAGCTGTTTTTT. Its protein product is CASSFDSLRTGELFF.

This chain uses TRBV6-4 with TRBJ2-1; 9 bases are shared with TRBD1. From germline, CDR1 is MRHNA and CDR2 SNTAGT. The CDR3 has 15 amino acids. With 5 bases clipped from V and 2 bases from J, the junction kept 4 bases outside the gene matches. CDR3 DNA sequence: TGTGCCAGCAGTCCGGGACAGGGTCCCTACAATGAGCAGTTCTTC. Translated: CASSPGQGPYNEQFF.

CDR3 in DNA: TGTGCCAGCAGCCCCAAGGAGGGCGGGTACCAAGAGACCCAGTACTTC. Protein: CASSPKEGGYQETQYF. The chain is built from TRBV7-2 and TRBJ2-5; tentative D call: TRBD2 (6 bases). The germline V gene encodes CDR1 SGHTA and CDR2 FQGNSA. The CDR3 contains 16 residues. Trimming stripped 5 bases from V and 0 bases from J, with 16 bases between.

The chain joins TRBV5-1 to TRBJ2-2; 7 bases align to TRBD1. From germline, CDR1 is SGHRS and CDR2 YFSETQ. This CDR3 has 18 residues. The V and J ends lost 2 bases and 7 bases, in that order; junction bases with no gene match: 17. CDR3 coding DNA: TGCGCCAGCAGCTTTGTTGGTTCATCAGGGGGAGTAGTCGGGGAGCTGTTTTTT. This sequence encodes CASSFVGSSGGVVGELFF.

The chain combines TRBV28 with TRBJ1-5; possible D gene TRBD1, 5 bases. Germline V lookup: CDR1 MDHEN, CDR2 SYDVKM. V was cut by 4 bases and J by 6 bases, with 7 bases left in between. The CDR3 is made up of 12 amino acids. The DNA for the CDR3 is TGTGCCAGCAGTTGGGGGGTTCAGCCCCAGCATTTT. Protein: CASSWGVQPQHF.

V gene TRBV27 combines with J gene TRBJ2-7, with 11 bases identical to TRBD2. This CDR3 is built from 15 residues. The ends lost 6 bases at V and 0 bases at J; junction bases unmatched: 4. Germline V gene sequence: CDR1 MNHEY, CDR2 SMNVEV (reference sequence). The chain's CDR3 is CASRGTSGLSYEQYF. The DNA for the CDR3 is TGTGCCAGCAGGGGGACTAGCGGTCTCTCCTACGAGCAGTACTTC.